These T cell receptor beta chains were read from a single sample in a study of T cells in Graves' hyperthyroidism and ophthalmopathy. TCRdb called the multiplex PCR reads again in MiXCR, with one record for every CDR3 protein. The sample comprises hundreds of thousands of distinct CDR3 sequences, around 20% of which are singletons, and over 45% rests with the top ten. What was sequenced was blood. The receptors originated from a man in his forties or fifties with Graves' ophthalmopathy. The CDR3 runs from the conserved cysteine through the conserved F or W. Fields, in order: clone size, D gene, J gene, V gene, CDR3 protein, CDR3 DNA. D genes are given only for firm matches. Expanded clones get a size class; other rows say once, few or many, or leave the size out.

>NA|TRBD2|TRBJ2-7|TRBV9
CASSAAGAGASEQYF
TGTGCCAGCAGCGCAGCGGGAGCGGGAGCTAGCGAGCAGTACTTC
>NA|TRBD2|TRBJ2-3|TRBV20-1
CSASGTSSFPDTQYF
TGCAGTGCTAGTGGGACTAGCTCGTTTCCAGATACGCAGTATTTT
>few|TRBD2|TRBJ2-7|TRBV20-1
CSARRDYYEQYF
TGCAGTGCTAGACGGGACTACTACGAGCAGTACTTC
>NA|NA|TRBJ1-2|TRBV5-1
CASSLVADPNYGYTF
TGCGCCAGCAGCTTGGTGGCAGACCCTAACTATGGCTACACCTTC
>many|NA|TRBJ2-3|TRBV5-1
CASSLEGGPPRTDTQYF
TGCGCCAGCAGCTTGGAAGGGGGTCCTCCTCGCACAGATACGCAGTATTTT
>few|NA|TRBJ2-7|TRBV7-9
CASSPGRKQYF
TGTGCCAGCAGCCCCGGGCGAAAGCAGTACTTC
>many|NA|TRBJ2-1|TRBV28
CASRSAGAGGFNEQFF
TGTGCCAGCAGATCGGCAGGGGCTGGAGGTTTCAATGAGCAGTTCTTC
>many|TRBD1|TRBJ2-7|TRBV7-2
CASSPIGGQGLEVEQYF
TGTGCCAGCAGCCCGATCGGGGGACAGGGTCTGGAAGTCGAGCAGTACTTC
>NA|TRBD1|TRBJ2-4|TRBV9
CASSYGTGTLLEGVESKTIQYF
TGTGCCAGCAGTTACGGGACAGGGACCCTACTAGAGGGGGTGGAATCCAAAACCATTCAGTACTTC
>many|TRBD2|TRBJ2-3|TRBV5-6
CASSLGGGPDTQYF
TGCGCCAGCAGCCTCGGGGGGGGACCAGATACGCAGTATTTT
>NA|NA|TRBJ2-3|TRBV30
CAWRGVDPYTDTQYF
TGTGCCTGGAGGGGAGTGGACCCGTACACAGATACGCAGTATTTT
>many|TRBD1|TRBJ1-1|TRBV12-3/TRBV12-4
CASAPGQGSAEAFF
TGTGCCAGCGCCCCCGGACAGGGGTCGGCTGAAGCTTTCTTT
>few|NA|TRBJ2-7|TRBV14
CASSQLEGTYEQYF
TGTGCCAGCAGCCAGCTTGAGGGAACCTACGAGCAGTACTTC